Below, one T cell receptor (beta chain) is given with its context. Its antigen is unidentified. Sequenced by immunoSEQ multiplex PCR; TCRdb stores in-frame clones only, minus some. The sample shows 30,000 to 40,000 clones, roughly nine tenths of them seen only once. The data stem from a study of OX40 agonist ivuxolimab in advanced cancers. For the study at large: Patients assigned to dose escalation were diagnosed with hepatocellular carcinoma, melanoma, renal cell or head and neck cancer.

The junction had 3 bases not matched to a gene; V was cut back by 1 base and J by 2 bases. In germline, CDR1 is SGHRS, CDR2 YFSETQ. This CDR3 is 15 amino acids long. Overall study findings and caveats: Among patients with partial responses at 0.1-3.0 mg/kg, clonal expansion was among the lowest. CD4+ and CD8+ blood T cells expanded clonally by week 6 at 0.1 to 3.0 mg/kg.

The material was CD4+ or CD8+ T cells sorted from blood, obtained in a trial of the OX40 agonist ivuxolimab. V and J are TRBV5-1 and TRBJ2-5; 9 nucleotides agree with TRBD2. This TCR was recovered from an adult with an advanced solid tumor such as melanoma, head and neck, liver or kidney cancer. CDR3 coding DNA: TGCGCCAGCAGCTTGATGACTAGCGGTCAAGAGACCCAGTACTTC. Amino acids: CASSLMTSGQETQYF.